Each of the 26 T cell receptor beta chains below was sequenced from the same sample in a study. TCRdb processed the RT-PCR reads anew with MiXCR; each CDR3 protein has one entry. The sample includes 650,000 to 800,000 distinct CDR3 sequences, 11% to 15% of them seen just once. The sequenced material came from memory CD4+ T cells from blood. The source is a female donor in good health, serving as a healthy control.

This clonotype was counted ten times or more. The chain combines TRBV29-1 with TRBJ2-1; no firm D call. V was clipped by 4 bases and J by 0 bases, with 7 bases between them. The CDR3 extends over 13 amino acids. Germline-derived CDR1 and CDR2 are SQVTM and ANQGSEA. This CDR3 is CSVGKVSYNEQFF. The CDR3 DNA sequence: TGCAGCGTTGGGAAAGTCTCCTACAATGAGCAGTTCTTC.

This clonotype was found a few times. The rearrangement uses TRBV7-2 and TRBJ2-2, with D maybe TRBD2 (6 bases). This CDR3 contains 16 residues. Germline CDR1 reads SGHTA; CDR2 reads FQGNSA. The V and J ends lost 7 bases and 7 bases respectively, with 22 bases between them. This chain's CDR3 is CASTPGSSNGGGELFF. CDR3 DNA sequence: TGTGCCAGCACCCCAGGGTCAAGTAACGGGGGCGGGGAGCTGTTTTTT.

This clonotype has at least ten counts. J is TRBJ2-1 and V is TRBV20-1; D is unresolved. Per germline, CDR1 DFQATT and CDR2 SNEGSKA (reference sequence). The length of the CDR3 is 12 residues. V was clipped by 6 bases and J by 7 bases, with 13 bases between them. CDR3 DNA: TGCAGTGCACCCCCTGGGTTGAATGAGCAGTTCTTC. Translating gives CSAPPGLNEQFF.

J is TRBJ2-7 and V is TRBV6-2 or TRBV6-3; D unresolved. There are 13 residues in the CDR3. V was shortened by 4 bases and J by 2 bases, with 9 bases between the two germline ends. Germline values: CDR1 MNHEY, CDR2 SVGEGT. In DNA form, the CDR3 reads TGTGCCAGCAGTTGGGTGGGGACCTACGAGCAGTACTTC. This encodes CASSWVGTYEQYF.

The chain uses TRBV5-6 and TRBJ2-1, with a tentative D call TRBD1 (6 bases). From germline, CDR1 is SGHDT and CDR2 YYEEEE. V was pared by 2 bases and J by 2 bases, with 11 bases between. CDR3 size: 15 residues. The CDR3 protein is CASSFPGATYNEQFF. CDR3 DNA: TGTGCCAGCAGCTTCCCAGGGGCCACCTACAATGAGCAGTTCTTC.

This clonotype was counted at least ten times. This chain connects TRBV7-9 to TRBJ2-1; 8 bases are a match to TRBD2. The CDR3 sequence is 16 residues long. With 3 bases clipped from V and 1 base from J, the junction kept 5 bases outside the gene matches. The germline V gene has CDR1 SEHNR and CDR2 FQNEAQ (reference sequence). This CDR3 is CASSFSGGRSYNEQFF. The CDR3 nucleotides are TGTGCCAGCAGCTTTTCGGGGGGGCGTTCCTACAATGAGCAGTTCTTC. Full variable domain (remainder filled in from reference TRBV7-9 and TRBJ2-1): DTGVSQNPRHKITKRGQNVTFRCDPISEHNRLYWYRQTLGQGPEFLTYFQNEAQLEKSRLLSDRFSAERPKGSFSTLEIQRTEQGDSAMYLCASSFSGGRSYNEQFFGPGTRLTVL.

This clonotype was found a few times. The chain is built from TRBV7-2 and TRBJ2-5; 8 bases fit TRBD1. Germline V CDR1 and CDR2: SGHTA, FQGNSA. V was clipped by 5 bases and J by 3 bases; unmatched bases: 11. The CDR3 contains 16 residues. The CDR3 DNA reads as TGTGCCAGCAGCCTAACCTACAGACAGGGGAAAGAGACCCAGTACTTC. It encodes CASSLTYRQGKETQYF.

This sequence joins TRBV19 and TRBJ2-1; the match to TRBD2 covers 14 bases. The J segment lost 6 bases and the V segment lost 4 bases, leaving 8 bases of the junction unmatched. The length of the CDR3 is 17 residues. Germline values: CDR1 LNHDA, CDR2 SQIVND (reference sequence). CDR3 coding DNA: TGTGCCAGTAGTAGGGGGGGACTAGCGGGAGTCCCCAATGAGCAGTTCTTC. Translated, it gives CASSRGGLAGVPNEQFF.

This chain joins TRBV20-1 and TRBJ1-6; no reliable D call. V gave up 0 bases and J gave up 8 bases, with 11 bases separating them. The CDR3 contains 14 residues. Germline CDR1 DFQATT, CDR2 SNEGSKA (reference sequence). The CDR3 sequence: CSARDRSLYSPLHF. CDR3 sequence (DNA): TGCAGTGCTAGAGACCGCTCCCTCTATTCACCCCTCCACTTT.

This clonotype showed up just a few times. V and J are TRBV7-8 and TRBJ2-7, with a tentative D call TRBD1 (5 bases). Germline loops: CDR1 SGHVS, CDR2 FQNEAQ. V dropped 7 bases and J dropped 4 bases, with 17 bases sitting between them. This CDR3 comprises 14 residues. Here the CDR3 reads CASTQQVSAYEQYF. In DNA form, the CDR3 reads TGTGCCAGCACACAACAGGTTTCCGCTTACGAGCAGTACTTC.

This clonotype was picked up many times. Germline is not matched at one junction end, which may reflect a read error. The chain is built from TRBV7-3 and TRBJ1-2; 8 bases line up with TRBD1. Germline CDR1 reads SGHTA; CDR2 reads FQGTGA. The CDR3 covers 12 residues. The CDR3 nucleotides read TGTGCCAGCAGTCAAGAGGGACAGGTTTCAATCTTC. Amino acids: CASSQEGQVSIF.

This chain joins TRBV30 and TRBJ2-1; no reliable D call. V shed 0 bases and J shed 7 bases, with 10 bases lying between them. The germline V gene has CDR1 GTSNPN and CDR2 SVGIG (reference sequence). The length of the CDR3 is 13 residues. The CDR3 DNA reads TGTGCCTGGAGTGTATTGTCGCGGAATGAGCAGTTCTTC. It codes for CAWSVLSRNEQFF.

The chain uses TRBV2 and TRBJ2-2, with a possible D match to TRBD2 (5 bases). This CDR3 comprises 14 residues. Germline V CDR1 and CDR2: SNHLY, FYNNEI. V lost 5 bases and J 4 bases, leaving 11 bases between the germline ends. The CDR3 reads CASSRLTTTGELFF. For the CDR3, the DNA is TGTGCCAGCAGTAGACTAACCACCACCGGGGAGCTGTTTTTT.

The chain uses TRBV20-1 and TRBJ2-1; TRBD2 aligns across 8 bases. Germline V lookup: CDR1 DFQATT, CDR2 SNEGSKA (reference sequence). Trimming at V came to 5 bases and at J to 9 bases, leaving 6 bases not matched to a gene. There are 12 residues in the CDR3. CDR3 protein: CSARSGGGEQFF. The CDR3 DNA follows: TGCAGTGCTCGTTCGGGGGGGGGTGAGCAGTTCTTC.

This clonotype was counted only a few times. The CDR3 reads CASSMSGLSLTSLHF. Here the CDR3 DNA reads TGTGCCAGCAGCATGTCCGGGTTGTCCCTTACATCCCTCCACTTT. The chain employs TRBV7-2 and TRBJ1-6; D call uncertain. The V end was cut by 5 bases, the J end by 14 bases, with 22 bases between. CDR3 length: 15 amino acids. Germline V lookup: CDR1 SGHTA, CDR2 FQGNSA.

There are a few counts of this clonotype. The chain couples TRBV15 to TRBJ1-5; D remains ambiguous. Trimming removed 0 bases from V and 11 bases from J, with 8 bases in between. Germline V CDR1 and CDR2: LNHNV, YYDKDF (reference sequence). The CDR3 loop spans 12 amino acids. CDR3 residues: CATSRDSGAQHF. Here the CDR3 DNA reads TGTGCCACCAGCAGAGATTCTGGGGCCCAGCATTTT.

This clonotype was seen at least ten times. The chain combines TRBV5-1 with TRBJ1-1; no definite D call. This CDR3 has 15 amino acids. Germline values: CDR1 SGHRS, CDR2 YFSETQ. V lost 0 bases to trimming and J lost 0 bases, with 9 bases between them. The CDR3 bases are TGCGCCAGCAGCTTGGGTGGGGTCTTGAACACTGAAGCTTTCTTT. This sequence encodes CASSLGGVLNTEAFF.

A few counts support this clonotype. The chain recombines TRBV6-5 with TRBJ2-3; D is uncertain. The CDR3 has 12 residues. Looked up from germline, CDR1 is MNHEY and CDR2 is SVGAGI. V lost 4 bases and J 3 bases, leaving 5 bases between the germline ends. In DNA, the CDR3 is TGTGCCAGCAGTTCAAAGACAGATACGCAGTATTTT. Translation: CASSSKTDTQYF.

This clonotype was seen repeatedly, ten times or more. The chain uses TRBV6-5 and TRBJ1-6; 10 nucleotides match TRBD1. The CDR3 loop spans 13 amino acids. Germline CDR1 and CDR2: MNHEY and SVGAGI. Trimming at V came to 8 bases and at J to 10 bases, leaving 5 bases not matched to a gene. The DNA of the CDR3 is TGTGCCAGCCGGGACAGGGGTATCTCACCCCTCCACTTT. Protein product: CASRDRGISPLHF.

This clonotype showed up many times. The genes are TRBV27 and TRBJ2-7; the D call may be TRBD1 or TRBD2 (6 bases each). Trimming removed 6 bases from V and 2 bases from J, with 20 bases in between. Germline CDR1 is MNHEY and CDR2 is SMNVEV (reference sequence). CDR3 length: 16 residues. CDR3 region: CASRIRGELRAYEQYF. The CDR3 DNA reads TGTGCCAGCAGGATAAGGGGGGAGCTGAGAGCCTACGAGCAGTACTTC.

This clonotype was recorded a few times. The gene calls are TRBV24-1 and TRBJ1-5, with D perhaps matching TRBD1 (5 bases). V was cut by 3 bases and J by 15 bases, with 14 bases left in between. Germline V CDR1 and CDR2: KGHDR, SFDVKD. This CDR3 spans 12 amino acids. This CDR3 reads CATSDGTALRHF. The CDR3, as DNA: TGTGCCACCAGTGATGGGACGGCTCTCCGGCATTTT.

Many counts were recorded for this clonotype. The CDR3: CSAGPPSGFKGEQFF. The CDR3 coding sequence is TGCAGTGCTGGACCCCCTAGCGGGTTCAAGGGTGAGCAGTTCTTC. J is TRBJ2-1 and V is TRBV20-1; 8 nucleotides agree with TRBD2. V shed 5 bases and J 9 bases; nucleotides not matched to a gene: 15. This CDR3 is 15 amino acids long. CDR1 and CDR2 (germline): DFQATT, SNEGSKA (reference sequence).

This clonotype was recorded many times. The chain couples TRBV20-1 to TRBJ2-3; a weak D match, TRBD2 (6 bases). Germline-derived CDR1 and CDR2 are DFQATT and SNEGSKA (reference sequence). This CDR3 is built from 16 residues. V lost 3 bases and J lost 0, with 16 bases in between. CDR3 DNA: TGCAGTGCTAGGGAAGAGCGGGCCTCTAGCACAGATACGCAGTATTTT. Protein product: CSAREERASSTDTQYF.

This clonotype occurred a few times. The rearrangement links TRBV20-1 to TRBJ1-1, with D maybe TRBD1 (5 bases). V shed 0 bases and J shed 7 bases, with 18 bases lying between them. The CDR3 is 15 residues long. Germline V gives CDR1 DFQATT, CDR2 SNEGSKA (reference sequence). CDR3 bases: TGCAGTGCTAGAGATTTGGGGCAGGTGGGGGATGAAGCTTTCTTT. It encodes CSARDLGQVGDEAFF.

This clonotype has ten or more counts. The chain carries TRBV4-3 and TRBJ1-2, with unresolved D. The CDR3 is 14 residues long. Germline V gives CDR1 LGHNA, CDR2 YSLEER. V was shortened by 1 base and J by 4 bases, with 10 bases between the two germline ends. CDR3 nucleotides: TGCGCCAGCAGCCAAGGGGTACAGACCTATGGCTACACCTTC. Translation gives CASSQGVQTYGYTF.

The chain is built from TRBV9 and TRBJ1-2; D not certain. Trimming stripped 0 bases from V and 0 bases from J, with 9 bases between. The germline CDR1 and CDR2 sequences are SGDLS and YYNGEE. The CDR3 spans 15 residues. The CDR3, as DNA: TGTGCCAGCAGCGTAGGGCCCACCTCTAACTATGGCTACACCTTC. As protein: CASSVGPTSNYGYTF.